A selection of T cell receptor beta chains follows, all from one sample in a study of shared clonotypes between healthy human individuals. Some clones are missing from TCRdb's copy, which holds only in-frame ones; the method was immunoSEQ multiplex PCR. The sample shows approximately 740,000 clones, about 74% of them seen only once. The sample consisted of memory CD4+ T cells sorted from blood. The receptors stem from a woman under 40 in good health. Each CDR3 is given with its conserved first and last residue. The order of the fields is V gene, clone size, J gene, D gene, CDR3 protein, CDR3 DNA. The D gene is left open where the match is weak. Where a row states a size, it is once, few, many or the class of an expanded clone; other rows omit it.

TRBV28	.	TRBJ1-1	.	CASSPSSSANTEAFF	TGTGCCAGCAGTCCGTCCTCTTCGGCGAACACTGAAGCTTTCTTT
TRBV14	.	TRBJ2-1	.	CASSPRRAPYNEQFF	TGTGCCAGCAGCCCCCGGAGGGCACCCTACAATGAGCAGTTCTTC
TRBV5-1	few	TRBJ2-2	.	CASSLAAGVGELFF	TGCGCCAGCAGCTTGGCCGCAGGTGTCGGGGAGCTGTTTTTT
TRBV19	.	TRBJ2-7	.	CASSSDSTYEQYF	TGTGCCAGTAGTTCCGACAGTACGTACGAGCAGTACTTC
TRBV5-8	.	TRBJ2-6	TRBD1	CASSRTPGQGFSGANVLTF	TGTGCCAGCAGCCGTACTCCGGGACAGGGATTCTCTGGGGCCAACGTCCTGACTTTC
TRBV19	.	TRBJ1-1	.	CASSRARQASNTEAFF	TGTGCCAGTAGTCGAGCAAGACAGGCGTCGAACACTGAAGCTTTCTTT
TRBV9	.	TRBJ2-5	.	CASSPGHGGETQYF	TGTGCCAGCAGCCCCGGGCATGGGGGAGAGACCCAGTACTTC
TRBV7-9	.	TRBJ2-1	.	CASWEGSYNEQFF	TGTGCCAGCTGGGAAGGTTCCTACAATGAGCAGTTCTTC
TRBV7-8	once	TRBJ1-3	TRBD1	CASSFTGGSGNTIYF	TGTGCCAGCAGCTTCACAGGGGGCTCTGGAAACACCATATATTTT
TRBV28	.	TRBJ1-5	.	CASTQTDRGRSQPQHF	TGTGCCAGCACTCAAACGGACAGAGGACGAAGTCAGCCCCAGCATTTT
TRBV7-2	.	TRBJ1-5	.	CASSGQPGFNQPQHF	TGTGCCAGCAGCGGGCAACCAGGGTTCAATCAGCCCCAGCATTTT
TRBV18	.	TRBJ2-7	.	CASSPRRIYEQYF	TGTGCCAGCTCACCGAGACGTATCTACGAGCAGTACTTC
TRBV6-1	once	TRBJ1-1	.	CASSSQGGGTEAFF	TGTGCCAGCAGTTCTCAAGGTGGGGGGACTGAAGCTTTCTTT
TRBV5-6	.	TRBJ2-7	TRBD2	CASSLAETSGSVFSYEQYF	TGTGCCAGCAGCTTGGCCGAGACTAGCGGAAGTGTTTTCTCCTACGAGCAGTACTTC
TRBV5-4	.	TRBJ2-1	.	CASSWSWNEQFF	TGTGCCAGCAGCTGGTCCTGGAATGAGCAGTTCTTC
TRBV28	once	TRBJ1-5	TRBD1	CASSLGGQNNQPQHF	TGTGCCAGCAGTTTAGGGGGACAGAACAATCAGCCCCAGCATTTT
TRBV7-2	.	TRBJ2-7	TRBD1	CASSLVQGARYEQYF	TGTGCCAGCAGCTTAGTACAGGGGGCGAGGTACGAGCAGTACTTC
TRBV5-1	.	TRBJ2-7	TRBD1	CASMEGGQGTHEQYF	TGCGCCAGCATGGAAGGCGGACAGGGGACCCACGAGCAGTACTTC
TRBV10-3	.	TRBJ1-3	.	CAIHQSFTGSGNTIYF	TGTGCCATCCATCAAAGTTTTACCGGCTCTGGAAACACCATATATTTT
TRBV2	.	TRBJ1-5	TRBD1	CASSSTGGNQPQHF	TGTGCCAGCAGTTCCACAGGGGGCAATCAGCCCCAGCATTTT
TRBV7-2	few	TRBJ2-1	.	CASSFSALTANEQFF	TGTGCCAGCAGCTTCTCCGCCCTCACTGCCAATGAGCAGTTCTTC
TRBV25-1	.	TRBJ2-7	TRBD2	CASRFGTSGTEQYF	TGTGCCAGCAGATTTGGGACTAGCGGGACCGAGCAGTACTTC
TRBV2	.	TRBJ2-3	.	CASKTGPDTQYF	TGTGCCAGCAAGACAGGCCCAGATACGCAGTATTTT
TRBV5-4	.	TRBJ2-7	.	CASSPGLVPGEQYF	TGTGCCAGCAGCCCTGGTCTGGTTCCGGGGGAGCAGTACTTC